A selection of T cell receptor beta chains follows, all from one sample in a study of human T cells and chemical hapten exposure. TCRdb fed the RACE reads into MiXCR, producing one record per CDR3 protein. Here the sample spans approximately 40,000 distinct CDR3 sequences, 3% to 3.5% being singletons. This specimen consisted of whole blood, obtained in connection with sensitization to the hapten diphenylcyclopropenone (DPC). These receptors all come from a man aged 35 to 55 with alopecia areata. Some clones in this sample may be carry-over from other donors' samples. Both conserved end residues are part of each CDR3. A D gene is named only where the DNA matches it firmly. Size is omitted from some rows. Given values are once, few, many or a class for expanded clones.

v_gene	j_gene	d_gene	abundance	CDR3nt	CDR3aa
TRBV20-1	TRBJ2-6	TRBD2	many	TGCAGTGCTGATGATAGCGGGAGGGCCTCTGGGGCCAACGTCCTGACTTTC	CSADDSGRASGANVLTF
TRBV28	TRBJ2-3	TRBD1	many	TGTGCCAGCAGTTTCCCCGGGACAGGGGGCGCAGATACGCAGTATTTT	CASSFPGTGGADTQYF
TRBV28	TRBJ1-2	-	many	TGTGCCAGCAGTCCCGGACGGGTCTATGGCTACACCTTC	CASSPGRVYGYTF
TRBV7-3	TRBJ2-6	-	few	TGTGCCAGCAGCTTAACCCAGTTGGGACGAGACTCTGGGGCCAACGTCCTGACTTTC	CASSLTQLGRDSGANVLTF
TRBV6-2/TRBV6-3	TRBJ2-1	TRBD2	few	TGTGCCAGCAGCCCTATCACTAGCGGCTACAATGAGCAGTTCTTC	CASSPITSGYNEQFF
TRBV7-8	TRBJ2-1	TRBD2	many	TGTGCCAGCAGGTCCACTAGCGGGATCGAGAATGAGCAGTTCTTC	CASRSTSGIENEQFF
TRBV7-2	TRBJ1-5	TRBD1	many	TGTGCCAGCAGCTCAAGACAGGGGGATAATCAGCCCCAGCATTTT	CASSSRQGDNQPQHF
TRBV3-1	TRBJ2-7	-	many	TGTGCCAGCAGCCCCAAGGCAGGGGACGAGCAGTACTTC	CASSPKAGDEQYF
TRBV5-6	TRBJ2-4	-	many	TGTGCCAGCAGCTTGCAGGTAGCCAAAAACATTCAGTACTTC	CASSLQVAKNIQYF
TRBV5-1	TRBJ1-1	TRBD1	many	TGCGCCAGCAGCACGGGACAGGGGGGGACTGAAGCTTTCTTT	CASSTGQGGTEAFF
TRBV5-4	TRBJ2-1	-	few	TGTGCCAGCAGCACCAGGACTAGGGGGAAGGGGAATGAGCAGTTCTTC	CASSTRTRGKGNEQFF
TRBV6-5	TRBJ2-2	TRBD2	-	TGTGCCAGCGCGGGGGGGGAGAGTCCCGGGGAGCTGTTTTTT	CASAGGESPGELFF
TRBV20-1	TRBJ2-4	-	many	TGCAGTGCTAGAGATCTTGGGCTGCACAAGCCCCTAGCCAAAAACATTCAGTACTTC	CSARDLGLHKPLAKNIQYF
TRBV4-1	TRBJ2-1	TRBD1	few	TGCGCCAGCAGCCAGTCCGGGACAGGCTACAATGAGCAGTTCTTC	CASSQSGTGYNEQFF
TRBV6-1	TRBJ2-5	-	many	TGTGCCAGCAGTGAAAGGGCCCGCGGGAACGGAGAGACCCAGTACTTC	CASSERARGNGETQYF
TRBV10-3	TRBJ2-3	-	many	TGTGCCATCAATAAGGCCGGGGATTCAGATACGCAGTATTTT	CAINKAGDSDTQYF
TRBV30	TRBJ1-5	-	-	TGTGCCTGGAGTGTGGGGGGCAGTAATAGCAATCAGCCCCAGCATTTT	CAWSVGGSNSNQPQHF
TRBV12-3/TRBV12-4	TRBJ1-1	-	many	TGTGCCAGCAGTACCGGGGCATCCATGAACACTGAAGCTTTCTTT	CASSTGASMNTEAFF
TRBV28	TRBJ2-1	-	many	TGTGCCAGCAGCCTCGGGGGAAACCCTGGGAAGCAGTTCTTC	CASSLGGNPGKQFF
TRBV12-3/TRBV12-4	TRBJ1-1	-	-	TGTGCCAGCAGTTTAAAGACGGACAAAGCTTTCTTT	CASSLKTDKAFF
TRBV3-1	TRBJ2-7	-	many	TGTGCCAGCAGCCACGAGACCCCCTACGAGCAGTACTTC	CASSHETPYEQYF
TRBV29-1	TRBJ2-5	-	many	TGCAGCGTTGGTGGAGGGGGGACTGAGACCCAGTACTTC	CSVGGGGTETQYF
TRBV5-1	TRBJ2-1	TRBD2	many	TGCGCCAGCAGCTTGGTAGGGGGACTAGCGGGATACAATGAGCAGTTCTTC	CASSLVGGLAGYNEQFF
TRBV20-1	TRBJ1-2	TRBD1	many	TGCAGTGCTAGAGTGAGGGACAGGGGGTATTCAAGCTATGGCTACACCTTC	CSARVRDRGYSSYGYTF
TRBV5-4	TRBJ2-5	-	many	TGTGCCAGCACCTGGGCCTTAAGGCAAGAGACCCAGTACTTC	CASTWALRQETQYF
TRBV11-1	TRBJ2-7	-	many	TGTGCCAGCAGCTTAGGCTCAGGAGGCGAGCAGTACTTC	CASSLGSGGEQYF
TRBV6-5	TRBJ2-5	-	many	TGTGCCAGCAGTTCAGTTAACCAAGAGACCCAGTACTTC	CASSSVNQETQYF
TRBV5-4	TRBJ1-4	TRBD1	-	TGTGCCAGCAGCTTGGGCCAGGGGGTAACTAATGAAAAACTGTTTTTT	CASSLGQGVTNEKLFF
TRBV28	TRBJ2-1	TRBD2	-	TGTGCCAGCAGTCCCCCGGGACTAGCGGGAGTTCCCTCCTCCTACAATGAGCAGTTCTTC	CASSPPGLAGVPSSYNEQFF
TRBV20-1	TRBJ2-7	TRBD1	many	TGCAGTGCTAGCCTACTACCGGGACAGGGATACTACGAGCAGTACTTC	CSASLLPGQGYYEQYF
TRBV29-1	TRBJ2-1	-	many	TGCAGCGTTCAAAGAGGCTACAATGAGCAGTTCTTC	CSVQRGYNEQFF
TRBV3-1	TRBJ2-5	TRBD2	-	TGTGCCAGCAGCCAAGTTGCGGGAGGGCCTAAAGAGACCCAGTACTTC	CASSQVAGGPKETQYF
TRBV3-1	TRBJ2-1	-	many	TGTGCCAGCAGCCAATTCCCCTCAAGGAAAGACAATGAGCAGTTCTTC	CASSQFPSRKDNEQFF
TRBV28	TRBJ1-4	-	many	TGTGCCAGCAGTTTAACAGCTAACAATGAAAAACTGTTTTTT	CASSLTANNEKLFF
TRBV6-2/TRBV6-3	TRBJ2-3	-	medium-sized	TGTGCCAGCAGTTACAAAGGACCCGAGGCAGATACGCAGTATTTT	CASSYKGPEADTQYF
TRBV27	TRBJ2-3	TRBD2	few	TGTGCCAGCAGCTTACCGGGACTAGCGGGCACAGATACGCAGTATTTT	CASSLPGLAGTDTQYF
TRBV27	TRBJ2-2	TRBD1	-	TGTGCCAGCAGTTTAAGGACAGGGGGCAAGACCGGGGAGCTGTTTTTT	CASSLRTGGKTGELFF
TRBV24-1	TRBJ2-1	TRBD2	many	TGTGCCACCAGTGATGCCACGGGACTAGCTATGTCCGAGCAGTTCTTC	CATSDATGLAMSEQFF
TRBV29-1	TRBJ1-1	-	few	TGCAGCGTTGAACCGACGGGGGTGAACGAAGCTTTCTTT	CSVEPTGVNEAFF
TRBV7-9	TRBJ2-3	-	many	TGTGCCAGCAGCTCACCAGGGGGGCCGGGACTCGCAAGCACAGATACGCAGTATTTT	CASSSPGGPGLASTDTQYF
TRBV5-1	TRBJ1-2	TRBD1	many	TGCGCCAGCAGCTTTGGACAGGACGGTCGTCGTGGCTACACCTTC	CASSFGQDGRRGYTF
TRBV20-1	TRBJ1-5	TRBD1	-	TGCAGTGCCACAGGGGACCCAAATCAGCCCCAGCATTTT	CSATGDPNQPQHF
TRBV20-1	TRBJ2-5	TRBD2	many	TGCAGTGCTAGAGACATGCGGGGACTAGCGGGAGTAGAGACCCAGTACTTC	CSARDMRGLAGVETQYF
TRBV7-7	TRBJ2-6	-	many	TGTGCCAGCAGCCCAGGGGGGGCACTGGCAGGGGCCAACGTCCTGACTTTC	CASSPGGALAGANVLTF
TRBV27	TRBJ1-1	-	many	TGTGCCAGCAGTTTAAACACCTTGAACACTGAAGCTTTCTTT	CASSLNTLNTEAFF